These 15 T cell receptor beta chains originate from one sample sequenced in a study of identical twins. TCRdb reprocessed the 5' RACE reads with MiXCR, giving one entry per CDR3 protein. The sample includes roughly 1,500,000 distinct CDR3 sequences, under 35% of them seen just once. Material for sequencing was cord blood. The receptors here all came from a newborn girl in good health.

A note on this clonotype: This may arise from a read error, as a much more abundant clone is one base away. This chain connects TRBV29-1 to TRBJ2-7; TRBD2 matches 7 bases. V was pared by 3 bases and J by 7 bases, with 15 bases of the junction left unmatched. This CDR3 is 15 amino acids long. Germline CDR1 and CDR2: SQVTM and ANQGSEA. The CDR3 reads CSVESLAVSYNEQYF. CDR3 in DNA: TGCAGCGTTGAGTCCCTAGCGGTCTCCTACAATGAGCAGTACTTC.

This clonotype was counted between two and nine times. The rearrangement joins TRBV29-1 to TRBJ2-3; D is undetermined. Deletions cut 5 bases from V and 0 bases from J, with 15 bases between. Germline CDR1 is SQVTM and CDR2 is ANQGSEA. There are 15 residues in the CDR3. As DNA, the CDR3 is TGCAGCGTTAGGACCTACCGTGCTAGCACAGATACGCAGTATTTT. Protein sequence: CSVRTYRASTDTQYF.

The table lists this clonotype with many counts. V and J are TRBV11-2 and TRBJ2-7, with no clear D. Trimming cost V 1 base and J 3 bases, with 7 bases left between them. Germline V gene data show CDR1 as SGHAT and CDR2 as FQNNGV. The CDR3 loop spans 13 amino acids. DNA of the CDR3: TGTGCCAGCAGCTTAGTGCAGGTCTACGAGCAGTACTTC. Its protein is CASSLVQVYEQYF. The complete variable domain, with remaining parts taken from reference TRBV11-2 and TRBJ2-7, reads EAGVAQSPRYKIIEKRQSVAFWCNPISGHATLYWYQQILGQGPKLLIQFQNNGVVDDSQLPKDRFSAERLKGVDSTLKIQPAKLEDSAVYLCASSLVQVYEQYFGPGTRLTVT.

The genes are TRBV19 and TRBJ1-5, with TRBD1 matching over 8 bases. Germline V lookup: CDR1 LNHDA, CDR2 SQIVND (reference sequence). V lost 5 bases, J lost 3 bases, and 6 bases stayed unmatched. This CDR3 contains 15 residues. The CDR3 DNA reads TGTGCCAGTAGTGAGGGACAGGTGTACAATCAGCCCCAGCATTTT. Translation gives CASSEGQVYNQPQHF.

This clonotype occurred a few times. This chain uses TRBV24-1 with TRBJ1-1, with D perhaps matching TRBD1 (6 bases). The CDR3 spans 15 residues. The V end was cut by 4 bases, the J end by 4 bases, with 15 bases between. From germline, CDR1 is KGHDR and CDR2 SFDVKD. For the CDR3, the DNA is TGTGCCACCAGTGACTCCGGACGAGGGGGCACTGAAGCTTTCTTT. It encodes CATSDSGRGGTEAFF.

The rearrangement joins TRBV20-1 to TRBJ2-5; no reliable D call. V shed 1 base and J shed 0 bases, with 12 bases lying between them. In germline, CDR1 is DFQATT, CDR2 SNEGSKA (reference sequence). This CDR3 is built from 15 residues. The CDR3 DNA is TGCAGTGCTAGAGGCCGTCCAAACTACCAAGAGACCCAGTACTTC. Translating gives CSARGRPNYQETQYF.

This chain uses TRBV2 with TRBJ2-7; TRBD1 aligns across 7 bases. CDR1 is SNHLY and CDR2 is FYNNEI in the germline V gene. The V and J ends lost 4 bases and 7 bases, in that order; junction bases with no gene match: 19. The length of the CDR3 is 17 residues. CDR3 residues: CASSGAMGQLTYNEQYF. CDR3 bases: TGTGCCAGCAGTGGAGCAATGGGACAGTTAACTTACAATGAGCAGTACTTC.

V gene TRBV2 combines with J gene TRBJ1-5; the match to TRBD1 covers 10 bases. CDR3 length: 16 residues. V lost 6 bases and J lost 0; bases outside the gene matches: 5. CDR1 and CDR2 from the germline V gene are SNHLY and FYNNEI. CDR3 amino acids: CASSARTGGSNQPQHF. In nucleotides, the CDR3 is TGTGCCAGCAGCGCCCGGACAGGGGGTAGCAATCAGCCCCAGCATTTT.

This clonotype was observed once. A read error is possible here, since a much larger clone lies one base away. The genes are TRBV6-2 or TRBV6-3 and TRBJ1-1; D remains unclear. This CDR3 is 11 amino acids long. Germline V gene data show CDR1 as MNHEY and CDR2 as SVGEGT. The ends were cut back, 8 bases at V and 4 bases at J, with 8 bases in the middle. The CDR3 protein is CASGHGTEAFF. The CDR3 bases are TGTGCCAGCGGCCACGGCACTGAAGCTTTCTTT.

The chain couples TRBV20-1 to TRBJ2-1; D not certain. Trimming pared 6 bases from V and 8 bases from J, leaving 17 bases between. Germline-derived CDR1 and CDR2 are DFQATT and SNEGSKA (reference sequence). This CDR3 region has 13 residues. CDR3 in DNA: TGCAGTGCCTCTCGAACCCCCCCCGATGAGCAGTTCTTC. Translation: CSASRTPPDEQFF.

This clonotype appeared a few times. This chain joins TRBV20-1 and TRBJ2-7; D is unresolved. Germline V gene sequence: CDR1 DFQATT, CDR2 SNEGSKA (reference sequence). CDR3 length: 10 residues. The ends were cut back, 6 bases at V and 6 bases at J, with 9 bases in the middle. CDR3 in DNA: TGCAGTGCACTCTTCGGCGAGCAGTACTTC. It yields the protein CSALFGEQYF.

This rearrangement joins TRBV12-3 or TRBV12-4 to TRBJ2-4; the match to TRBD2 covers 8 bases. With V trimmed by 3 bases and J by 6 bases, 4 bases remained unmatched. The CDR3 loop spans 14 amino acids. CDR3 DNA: TGTGCCAGCAGTTTCGAGCGGGGGCCAAACATTCAGTACTTC. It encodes CASSFERGPNIQYF.

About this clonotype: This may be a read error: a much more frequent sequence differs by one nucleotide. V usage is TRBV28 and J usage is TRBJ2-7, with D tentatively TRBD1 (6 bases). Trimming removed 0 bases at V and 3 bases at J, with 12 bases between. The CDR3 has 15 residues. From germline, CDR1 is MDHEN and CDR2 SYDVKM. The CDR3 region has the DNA TGTGCCAGCAGTTTATGGACAGGCGTAATCTACGAGCAGTACTTC. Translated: CASSLWTGVIYEQYF.

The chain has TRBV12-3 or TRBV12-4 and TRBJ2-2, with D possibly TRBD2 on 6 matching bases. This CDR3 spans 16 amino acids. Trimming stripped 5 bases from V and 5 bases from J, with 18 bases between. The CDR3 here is CASSPPTSGGTGELFF. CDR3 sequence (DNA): TGTGCCAGCAGTCCACCGACTAGTGGGGGGACCGGGGAGCTGTTTTTT.

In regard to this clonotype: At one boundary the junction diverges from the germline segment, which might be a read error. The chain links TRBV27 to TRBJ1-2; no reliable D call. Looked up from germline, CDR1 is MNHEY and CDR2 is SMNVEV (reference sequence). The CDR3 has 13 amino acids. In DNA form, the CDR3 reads TGTGCCAGCAGCCGAAACTCCCTCTATGGCTACAACTTC. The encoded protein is CASSRNSLYGYNF.